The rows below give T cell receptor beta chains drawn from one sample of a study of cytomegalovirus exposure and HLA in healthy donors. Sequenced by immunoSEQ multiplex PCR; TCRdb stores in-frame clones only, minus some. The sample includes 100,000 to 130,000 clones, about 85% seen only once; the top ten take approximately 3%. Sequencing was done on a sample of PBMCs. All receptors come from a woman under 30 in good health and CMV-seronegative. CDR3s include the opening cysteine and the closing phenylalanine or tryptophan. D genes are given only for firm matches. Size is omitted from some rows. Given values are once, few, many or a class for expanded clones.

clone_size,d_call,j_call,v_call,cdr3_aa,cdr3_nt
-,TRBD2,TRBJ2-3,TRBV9,CASSPHSGGAADTQYF,TGTGCCAGCAGCCCGCATAGCGGGGGGGCCGCAGATACGCAGTATTTT
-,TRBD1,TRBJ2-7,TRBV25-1,CASSELVVGQGTYEQYF,TGTGCCAGCAGTGAATTGGTGGTCGGACAGGGGACCTACGAGCAGTACTTC
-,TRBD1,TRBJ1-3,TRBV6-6,CASSYSATGVGNTIYF,TGTGCCAGCAGTTACTCGGCGACAGGGGTAGGAAACACCATATATTTT
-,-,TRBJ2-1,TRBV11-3,CASSQSGNRRVF,TGTGCCAGCAGCCAATCGGGGAATAGGAGGGTCTTC
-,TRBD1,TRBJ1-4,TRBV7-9,CASSAARTGDEKLFF,TGTGCCAGCAGCGCCGCCCGGACAGGGGATGAAAAACTGTTTTTT
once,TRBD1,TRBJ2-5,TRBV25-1,CASSDRQGQETQYF,TGTGCCAGCAGTGATAGACAGGGCCAAGAGACCCAGTACTTC
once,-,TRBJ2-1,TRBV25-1,CASSASYGQGFYNEQFF,TGTGCCAGCAGTGCATCGTATGGCCAGGGGTTCTACAATGAGCAGTTCTTC
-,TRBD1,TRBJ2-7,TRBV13,CASTKIGTEQYF,TGTGCCAGCACTAAAATAGGGACAGAACAGTACTTC
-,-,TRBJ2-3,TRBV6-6,CASSYPNRVRGDTQYF,TGTGCCAGCAGTTACCCGAACAGGGTTAGGGGAGATACGCAGTATTTT
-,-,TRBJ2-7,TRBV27,CASSSKGPEQYF,TGTGCCAGCAGTTCCAAGGGGCCTGAGCAGTACTTC
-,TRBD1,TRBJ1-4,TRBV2,CASSGGTANEKLFF,TGTGCCAGCAGTGGGGGGACAGCTAATGAAAAACTGTTTTTT
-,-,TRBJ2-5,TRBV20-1,CSAGRETQYF,TGCAGTGCTGGCAGGGAGACCCAGTACTTC
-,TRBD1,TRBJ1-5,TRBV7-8,CASSPGTGSNQPQHF,TGTGCCAGCAGCCCCGGGACAGGGAGCAATCAGCCCCAGCATTTT
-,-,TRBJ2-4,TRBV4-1,CASSQVFGAKNIQYF,TGCGCCAGCAGCCAAGTGTTCGGAGCCAAAAACATTCAGTACTTC
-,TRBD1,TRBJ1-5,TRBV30,CAWGTGYSNQPQHF,TGTGCCTGGGGGACAGGTTATAGCAATCAGCCCCAGCATTTT
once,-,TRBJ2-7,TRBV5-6,CASSLIGEVYEQYF,TGTGCCAGCAGCTTAATAGGGGAGGTCTACGAGCAGTACTTC
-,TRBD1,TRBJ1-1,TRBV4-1,CASRNRWDRANTEAFF,TGCGCCAGCAGAAACCGCTGGGACAGGGCGAACACTGAAGCTTTCTTT
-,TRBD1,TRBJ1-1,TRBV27,CASSTYGQGGEAFF,TGTGCCAGCAGCACCTACGGACAGGGAGGTGAAGCTTTCTTT
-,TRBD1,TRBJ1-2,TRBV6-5,CASSYGQGNYGYTF,TGTGCCAGCAGTTATGGACAGGGGAACTATGGCTACACCTTC
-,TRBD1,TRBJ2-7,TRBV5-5,CASRLAHTGDYEQYF,TGTGCCAGCAGGCTCGCCCACACAGGGGACTACGAGCAGTACTTC
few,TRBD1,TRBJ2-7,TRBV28,CASKDRGYEQYF,TGTGCCAGCAAGGACAGGGGCTACGAGCAGTACTTC
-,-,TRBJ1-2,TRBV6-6,CASRGRANYGYTF,TGTGCCAGCAGGGGCAGAGCTAACTATGGCTACACCTTC
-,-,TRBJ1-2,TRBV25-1,CASSEWAGDGYTF,TGTGCCAGCAGTGAATGGGCAGGGGACGGCTACACCTTC
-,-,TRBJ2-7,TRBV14,CASSQLYPSSYEQYF,TGTGCCAGCAGCCAACTCTATCCGAGCTCCTACGAGCAGTACTTC
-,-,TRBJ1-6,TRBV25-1,CASTDGLSNSPLHF,TGTGCCAGCACCGATGGGCTGAGTAATTCACCCCTCCACTTT
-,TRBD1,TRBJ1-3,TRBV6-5,CASNTDRGPGNTIYF,TGTGCCAGCAACACGGACAGGGGGCCTGGAAACACCATATATTTT
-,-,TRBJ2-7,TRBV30,CACQPGYPSGEQYF,TGTGCCTGTCAACCGGGGTATCCTTCGGGCGAGCAGTACTTC
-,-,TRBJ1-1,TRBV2,CASRRGNTEAFF,TGTGCCAGCCGGCGAGGGAACACTGAAGCTTTCTTT
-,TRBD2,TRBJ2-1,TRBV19,CASSTASGGLNEQFF,TGTGCCAGTAGTACCGCTAGCGGGGGCCTCAATGAGCAGTTCTTC
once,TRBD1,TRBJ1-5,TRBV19,CATKQGTQPQHF,TGTGCCACCAAACAGGGGACTCAGCCCCAGCATTTT
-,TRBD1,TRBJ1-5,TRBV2,CASSRDRGEQPQHF,TGTGCCAGCAGCCGGGACAGGGGAGAACAGCCCCAGCATTTT
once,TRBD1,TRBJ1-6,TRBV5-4,CASSRTGSSYNSPLHF,TGTGCCAGCAGCCGGACAGGGAGCTCCTATAATTCACCCCTCCACTTT
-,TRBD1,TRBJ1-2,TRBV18,CASSPQRGQGDGYTF,TGTGCCAGCTCACCACAGAGGGGACAGGGAGATGGCTACACCTTC
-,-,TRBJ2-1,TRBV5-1,CASSLDTSSYNEQFF,TGCGCCAGCAGCCTGGACACAAGCTCCTACAATGAGCAGTTCTTC
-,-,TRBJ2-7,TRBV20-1,CSASYEQYF,TGCAGTGCCAGCTACGAGCAGTACTTC
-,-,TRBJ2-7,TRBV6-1,CASSEISGGAQYF,TGTGCCAGCAGTGAAATTTCCGGCGGGGCGCAGTACTTC
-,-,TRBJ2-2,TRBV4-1,CASRPGYANTGELFF,TGCGCCAGCAGACCGGGGTACGCGAACACCGGGGAGCTGTTTTTT
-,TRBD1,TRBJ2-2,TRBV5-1,CASSLDRGLTGELFF,TGCGCCAGCAGCTTGGACAGGGGGTTGACCGGGGAGCTGTTTTTT
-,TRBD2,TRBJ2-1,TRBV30,CAWVTSGGNNEQFF,TGTGCCTGGGTTACTAGCGGGGGGAACAATGAGCAGTTCTTC
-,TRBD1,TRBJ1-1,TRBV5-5,CASSFGQDLEAFF,TGTGCCAGCAGCTTTGGACAGGACCTTGAAGCTTTCTTT
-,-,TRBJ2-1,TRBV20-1,CSAGDWNEQFF,TGCAGTGCTGGGGACTGGAATGAGCAGTTCTTC
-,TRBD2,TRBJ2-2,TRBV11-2,CASSLLTSGVISNTGELFF,TGTGCCAGCAGCTTATTAACTAGCGGGGTGATATCGAACACCGGGGAGCTGTTTTTT
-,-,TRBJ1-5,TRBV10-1,CASGRQGNQPQHF,TGCGCCAGCGGTCGCCAGGGGAATCAGCCCCAGCATTTT
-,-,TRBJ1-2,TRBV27,CASSPARGTAGYTF,TGTGCCAGCAGTCCCGCCAGGGGAACAGCTGGCTACACCTTC
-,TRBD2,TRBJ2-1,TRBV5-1,CASSPGLAGGPSSYNEQFF,TGCGCCAGCAGCCCGGGACTAGCGGGGGGACCCAGCTCCTACAATGAGCAGTTCTTC
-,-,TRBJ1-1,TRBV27,CASSLYRSRGLGKGEAFF,TGTGCCAGCAGTTTATACAGAAGCAGGGGCCTTGGGAAGGGTGAAGCTTTCTTT
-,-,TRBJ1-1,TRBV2,CASSEAVRGAFF,TGTGCCAGCAGTGAAGCGGTCAGGGGAGCTTTCTTT
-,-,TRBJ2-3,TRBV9,CASSFLGHFTDTQYF,TGTGCCAGCAGCTTCCTGGGACACTTCACAGATACGCAGTATTTT
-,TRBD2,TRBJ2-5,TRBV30,CAWEGLAGRYVKTQYF,TGTGCCTGGGAGGGACTAGCGGGGCGGTACGTCAAGACCCAGTACTTC
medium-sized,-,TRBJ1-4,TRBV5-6,CASSSVSGFANEKLFF,TGTGCCAGCAGCTCTGTAAGCGGATTTGCTAATGAAAAACTGTTTTTT
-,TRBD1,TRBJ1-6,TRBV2,CASTAKGTGNSPLHF,TGTGCCAGCACGGCCAAGGGGACAGGTAATTCACCCCTCCACTTT
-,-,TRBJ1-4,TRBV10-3,CAISERGEKLFF,TGTGCCATCAGTGAAAGGGGTGAAAAACTGTTTTTT
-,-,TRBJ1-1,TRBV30,CAWIPIRDKDKTEAFF,TGTGCCTGGATTCCGATCCGGGACAAAGATAAGACTGAAGCTTTCTTT
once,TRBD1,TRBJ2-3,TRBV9,CASSVGAGGTLDNTQYF,TGTGCCAGCAGCGTAGGGGCAGGGGGTACCCTAGACAATACGCAGTATTTT
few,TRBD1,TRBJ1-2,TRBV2,CASNVLQGAGYGYTF,TGTGCCAGCAACGTGCTCCAGGGGGCAGGGTATGGCTACACCTTC